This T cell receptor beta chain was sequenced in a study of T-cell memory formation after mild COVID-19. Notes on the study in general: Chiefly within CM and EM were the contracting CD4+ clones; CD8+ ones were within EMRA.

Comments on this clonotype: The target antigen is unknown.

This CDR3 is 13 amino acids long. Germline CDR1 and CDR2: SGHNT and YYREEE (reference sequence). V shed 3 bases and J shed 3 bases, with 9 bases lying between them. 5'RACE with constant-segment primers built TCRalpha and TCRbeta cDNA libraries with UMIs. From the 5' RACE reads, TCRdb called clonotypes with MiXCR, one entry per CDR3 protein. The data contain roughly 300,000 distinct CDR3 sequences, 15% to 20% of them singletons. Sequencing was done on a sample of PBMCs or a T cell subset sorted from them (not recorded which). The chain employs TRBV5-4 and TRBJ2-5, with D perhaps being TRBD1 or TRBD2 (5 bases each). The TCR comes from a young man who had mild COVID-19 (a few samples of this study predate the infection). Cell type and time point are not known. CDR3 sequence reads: CASSSRDEETQYF. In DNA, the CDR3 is TGTGCCAGCAGCTCCCGGGACGAAGAGACCCAGTACTTC.